The entry below gives a single TCR beta chain sequence along with its context. Its target is not known. The data stem from a study of cytomegalovirus exposure and HLA in healthy donors. Germline CDR1 and CDR2: GTSNPN and SVGIG (reference sequence). CDR3 length: 12 amino acids. V lost 4 bases and J lost 11, with 17 bases in between. Study observations and caveats: Associated with cytomegalovirus, according to the listing, were 150 to 200 TCR beta chains. A classifier reportedly called cytomegalovirus status with high sensitivity and specificity.

Some clones are missing from TCRdb's copy, which holds only in-frame ones; the method was immunoSEQ multiplex PCR. The data hold around 300,000 clones, with 65% to 90% observed a single time. Sequenced sample: PBMCs. The V call is TRBV30, the J call TRBJ1-1; D is ambiguous. The clonotype originates from a woman aged 18 to 35 in good health and CMV-seronegative. The CDR3 loop reads CAWMRSNLWAFF. CDR3 DNA: TGTGCCTGGATGCGAAGCAATTTGTGGGCTTTCTTT.